The source of this T cell receptor beta chain is a study of shared clonotypes between healthy human individuals. About the study: Three men and a couple of women, aged 18 to 49, were donors. Study-wide points: Represented diversity (both genetic and exposure-history) was limited by the small number of donors.

Concerning this clone: Its antigen is unknown.

Several immunoSEQ 96-well plates shared each subset's DNA, each plate a replicate. Around 30,000 T cell genomes, or 300 to 350 ng DNA, went into unsorted PBMC replicate PCRs. The repertoire was sequenced with immunoSEQ multiplex PCR; TCRdb's copy has only in-frame clones and lacks some. The table includes about 490,000 clones, roughly 85% detected once. The CDR3 totals 12 residues. Trimming left V 4 bases short and J 2 bases short, with 5 bases between. CDR1 is SGHKS and CDR2 is YYEKEE in the germline V gene (reference sequence). Sequenced sample: PBMCs. The chain has TRBV5-5 and TRBJ2-3; no definite D call. The sequence was collected from a woman aged 40 to 55 in good health. Some clones in this sample may be carry-over from other donors' samples. The CDR3 sequence: CASSRITDTQYF. As DNA, the CDR3 is TGTGCCAGCAGCCGGATCACAGATACGCAGTATTTT.